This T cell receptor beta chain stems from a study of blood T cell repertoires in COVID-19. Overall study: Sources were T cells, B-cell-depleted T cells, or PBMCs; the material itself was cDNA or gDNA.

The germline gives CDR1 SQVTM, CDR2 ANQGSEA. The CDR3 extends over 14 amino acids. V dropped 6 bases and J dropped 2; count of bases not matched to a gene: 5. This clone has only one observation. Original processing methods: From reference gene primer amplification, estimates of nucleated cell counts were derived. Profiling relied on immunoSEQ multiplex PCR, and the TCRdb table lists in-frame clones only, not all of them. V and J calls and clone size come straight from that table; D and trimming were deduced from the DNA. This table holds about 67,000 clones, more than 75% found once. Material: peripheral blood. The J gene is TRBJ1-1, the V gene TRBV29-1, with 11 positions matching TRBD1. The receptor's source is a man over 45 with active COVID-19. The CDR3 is CSVPRTGGNTEAFF. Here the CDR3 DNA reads TGCAGCGTCCCAAGGACAGGGGGCAACACTGAAGCTTTCTTT.